This T cell receptor beta chain stems from a study of T cells after yellow fever vaccination. TCRdb recomputed calls from the 5' RACE reads with MiXCR, one row per CDR3 protein. The top ten clones hold less than 3.5% of a sample with some 290,000 distinct CDR3 sequences, around 11% of them seen once. The sample here was CD4+ T cells sorted from PBMCs, taken 45 days after the yellow fever booster vaccination. The TCR was taken from a man between 18 and 35 years old who received the YFV17D yellow fever vaccine.

The CDR3: CASSPGTGDSYGYTF. DNA of the CDR3: TGTGCCAGCAGCCCCGGAACAGGAGATTCCTATGGCTACACCTTC. This chain connects TRBV3-1 to TRBJ1-2; D is perhaps TRBD1 (5 bases). The germline CDR1 and CDR2 sequences are LGHDT and YNNKEL (reference sequence). This CDR3 is built from 15 residues. The ends were cut back, 4 bases at V and 4 bases at J, with 16 bases in the middle.